Sequencing of this T cell receptor beta chain was carried out in a study of blood T cell repertoires in COVID-19. About the research overall: The cDNA or gDNA used as material had been derived from T cells, B-cell-depleted T cells, or PBMCs.

Cohort 3 donors were reported recovered after two negative PCRs, clearance, or symptom resolution. Germline V gene lookup returns CDR1 ENHRY and CDR2 SYGVKD. There are 13 residues in the CDR3. V was cut by 11 bases and J by 1 base, with 12 bases left in between. Sequenced by immunoSEQ multiplex PCR; TCRdb stores in-frame clones only, minus some. This repertoire shows about 280,000 clones, roughly 90% found once; its top ten account for about 2%. The origin of this receptor is a woman aged 55 to 70 who had recovered from COVID-19. The chain recombines TRBV10-3 with TRBJ1-5; D is undetermined. Material: PBMCs or T cells enriched from blood (not recorded which). The CDR3 DNA reads as TGTGCCTCAACCGGGGAGAGCAATCAGCCCCAGCATTTT. Amino acid sequence: CASTGESNQPQHF.